One T cell receptor (beta chain) is described in this entry. No antigen is known for it. These data belong to a study of T cell responses to AZD1222 COVID-19 vaccine. Assay: immunoSEQ multiplex PCR; the TCRdb copy retains only in-frame clones and omits some. Found here are roughly 150,000 clones, 80% to 95% of them singletons; the top ten hold about 2.5%. Germline CDR1 SGDLS, CDR2 YYNGEE. V lost 4 bases and J lost 0, with 14 bases in between. The CDR3 has 15 amino acids. Study results and caveats: Females outnumbered males among donors, who were mostly white British; clonal diversity was possibly underestimated.

The chain carries TRBV9 and TRBJ2-7; tentative D call: TRBD2 (6 bases). This specimen was peripheral blood, taken on day 0 of AZD1222 vaccination. This clonotype was obtained from an adult in good health. The CDR3 is CASSPEGTPSYEQYF. The CDR3 region has the DNA TGTGCCAGCAGCCCCGAGGGGACTCCCTCCTACGAGCAGTACTTC.